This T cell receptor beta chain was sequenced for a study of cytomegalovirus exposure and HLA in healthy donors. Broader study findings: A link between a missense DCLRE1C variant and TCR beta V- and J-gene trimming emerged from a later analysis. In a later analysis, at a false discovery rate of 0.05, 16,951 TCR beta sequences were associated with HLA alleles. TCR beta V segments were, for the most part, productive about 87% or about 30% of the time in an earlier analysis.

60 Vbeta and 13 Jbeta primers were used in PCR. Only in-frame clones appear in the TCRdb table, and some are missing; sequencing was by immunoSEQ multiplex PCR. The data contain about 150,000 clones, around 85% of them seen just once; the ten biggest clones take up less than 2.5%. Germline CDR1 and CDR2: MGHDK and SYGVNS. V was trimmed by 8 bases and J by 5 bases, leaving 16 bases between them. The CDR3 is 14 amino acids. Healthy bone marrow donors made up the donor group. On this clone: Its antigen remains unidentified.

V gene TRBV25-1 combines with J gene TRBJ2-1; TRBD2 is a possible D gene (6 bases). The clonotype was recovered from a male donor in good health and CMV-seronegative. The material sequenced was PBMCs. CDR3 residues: CASRMGGENNEQFF. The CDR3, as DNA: TGTGCCAGCCGTATGGGGGGAGAAAACAATGAGCAGTTCTTC. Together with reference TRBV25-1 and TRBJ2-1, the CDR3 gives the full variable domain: EADIYQTPRYLVIGTGKKITLECSQTMGHDKMYWYQQDPGMELHLIHYSYGVNSTEKGDLSSESTVSRIRTEHFPLTLESARPSHTSQYLCASRMGGENNEQFFGPGTRLTVL.